The 18 T cell receptor beta chains given below trace back to one sample, sequenced in a study of human T cells and chemical hapten exposure (dated by TCRdb to the early 2020s). The library was generated by RACE. TCRdb records NextSeq 500 as the sequencer. TCRdb passed the public sequencing reads through fastp at Q25 and MiXCR, retaining productive beta sequences. Rows are combined by CDR3 protein, so each entry shows the most common genes and DNA. This sample holds a few hundred thousand distinct CDR3 sequences; about 6% were observed only once. The ten largest clones represent 5% to 6% of the sample. The time point label for this specimen denotes: patch test 2, 6 weeks after DPC sensitization. The sample's treatment or condition label, decoded: therapeutic diphenylcyclopropenone sensitization with weekly scalp DPC. Sequenced here: whole blood, sampled in connection with sensitization to the hapten diphenylcyclopropenone (DPC). Receptor source: a woman between 18 and 30 years old with alopecia areata. Some clones in this sample may be carry-over from other donors' samples.

This chain joins TRBV5-1 and TRBJ2-7; D gene uncertain. From germline, CDR1 is SGHRS and CDR2 YFSETQ. This CDR3 spans 13 amino acids. The V and J ends lost 4 bases and 4 bases respectively, with 12 bases between them. The CDR3 DNA is TGCGCCAGCAGCCCGACGGACGGGTACGAGCAGTACTTC. Its translation is CASSPTDGYEQYF.

There are many counts of this clonotype. This chain connects TRBV7-2 to TRBJ1-2; D not certain. This CDR3 region has 12 residues. CDR1 is SGHTA and CDR2 is FQGNSA in the germline V gene. V lost 4 bases and J lost 1, with 4 bases in between. The CDR3 sequence is CASSSINYGYTF. The CDR3, as DNA: TGTGCCAGCAGCTCAATTAACTATGGCTACACCTTC. The entire variable domain, with the rest obtained from reference TRBV7-2 and TRBJ1-2, is as follows: GAGVSQSPSNKVTEKGKDVELRCDPISGHTALYWYRQSLGQGLEFLIYFQGNSAPDKSGLPSDRFSAERTGGSVSTLTIQRTQQEDSAVYLCASSSINYGYTFGSGTRLTVV.

In nucleotides, the CDR3 is TGTGCCAGCTCACCCTACAGTGGTGAAGCTTTCTTT. Encoded protein: CASSPYSGEAFF. The V call is TRBV18, the J call TRBJ1-1; D remains unclear. Germline CDR1 is KGHSH and CDR2 is LQKENI. The ends were cut back, 3 bases at V and 7 bases at J, with 9 bases in the middle. This CDR3 region has 12 residues.

J is TRBJ2-3 and V is TRBV29-1; 8 bases fit TRBD2. Germline loops: CDR1 SQVTM, CDR2 ANQGSEA. CDR3 size: 14 residues. V lost 2 bases, J lost 3 bases, and 4 bases stayed unmatched. The CDR3: CSVEISGGTDTQYF. CDR3 DNA: TGCAGCGTTGAAATCAGCGGGGGTACAGATACGCAGTATTTT.

This clonotype was observed a handful of times. The chain employs TRBV20-1 and TRBJ2-3; no definite D call. Trimming pared 0 bases from V and 7 bases from J, leaving 11 bases between. This CDR3 has 13 amino acids. CDR1 and CDR2 from the germline V gene are DFQATT and SNEGSKA (reference sequence). In DNA form, the CDR3 reads TGCAGTGCTAGAGATCTACTTGACTATACGCAGTATTTT. It is translated as CSARDLLDYTQYF.

This clonotype showed up just a few times. V usage is TRBV3-1 and J usage is TRBJ2-5; 12 bases line up with TRBD2. From germline, CDR1 is LGHDT and CDR2 YNNKEL (reference sequence). With 1 base clipped from V and 2 bases from J, the junction kept 5 bases outside the gene matches. There are 17 residues in the CDR3. CDR3 amino acids: CASSQGSTSGGQETQYF. CDR3 DNA sequence: TGTGCCAGCAGCCAAGGGAGCACTAGCGGGGGGCAAGAGACCCAGTACTTC.

This clonotype was seen a few times. The chain combines TRBV6-2 or TRBV6-3 with TRBJ2-1; no definite D call. CDR1 is MNHEY and CDR2 is SVGEGT in the germline V gene. V dropped 3 bases and J dropped 6 bases, with 12 bases sitting between them. The CDR3 is 14 residues long. As DNA, the CDR3 is TGTGCCAGCAGTTATGACGCTTACCTCAATGAGCAGTTCTTC. It codes for CASSYDAYLNEQFF.

V usage is TRBV29-1 and J usage is TRBJ1-2; no clear D gene. Trimming left V 4 bases short and J 1 base short, with 10 bases between. CDR3 size: 13 residues. Looked up from germline, CDR1 is SQVTM and CDR2 is ANQGSEA. The CDR3 region has the DNA TGCAGCGTTGTTAGGGTCGGTAACTATGGCTACACCTTC. Amino acids: CSVVRVGNYGYTF.

This clonotype was seen ten or more times. The V call is TRBV12-5, the J call TRBJ1-1; tentatively, D is TRBD1 (6 bases). Trimming left V 6 bases short and J 11 bases short, with 16 bases between. Germline V gene lookup returns CDR1 LGHNT and CDR2 FRNRAP. The CDR3 covers 12 residues. CDR3 protein: CASGMTGRVAFF. CDR3 sequence (DNA): TGTGCTAGTGGCATGACAGGTCGGGTTGCTTTCTTT.

This clonotype appeared many times. The chain has TRBV10-3 and TRBJ1-2; 9 nucleotides line up with TRBD1. The CDR3 spans 16 residues. Per germline, CDR1 ENHRY and CDR2 SYGVKD. Trimming removed 1 base from V and 3 bases from J; junction bases left unmatched: 6. The CDR3 here is CAISELGGQGHYGYTF. The CDR3 coding sequence is TGTGCCATCAGTGAGTTAGGGGGACAGGGTCACTATGGCTACACCTTC.

The chain has TRBV7-2 and TRBJ2-1, with D perhaps matching TRBD2 (7 bases). This CDR3 comprises 15 residues. V dropped 1 base and J dropped 6 bases, with 13 bases sitting between them. Germline V gene lookup returns CDR1 SGHTA and CDR2 FQGNSA. This CDR3 reads CASSLDSGGPNEQFF. The CDR3 nucleotides read TGTGCCAGCAGCTTAGATTCGGGGGGCCCCAATGAGCAGTTCTTC.

Many counts were recorded for this clonotype. The chain couples TRBV12-3 or TRBV12-4 to TRBJ1-3; 7 bases map to TRBD1. The CDR3 consists of 15 residues. V dropped 6 bases and J dropped 2; count of bases not matched to a gene: 7. In nucleotides, the CDR3 is TGTGCCAGCAGCCCGACAGGGTCGGCTGGAAACACCATATATTTT. Amino acids: CASSPTGSAGNTIYF.

The V call is TRBV5-1, the J call TRBJ2-5; D is uncertain. V lost 1 base, J lost 2 bases, and 9 bases lay in between. There are 14 residues in the CDR3. Germline values: CDR1 SGHRS, CDR2 YFSETQ. The CDR3 nucleotides read TGCGCCAGCAGCTTGCTGGGAACACAAGAGACCCAGTACTTC. Translated, it gives CASSLLGTQETQYF.

This clonotype has ten or more counts. CDR3 DNA sequence: TGTGCCAGCAGCCCATACATGAGGACACCGGATGAAGCTTTCTTT. Protein product: CASSPYMRTPDEAFF. The V gene is TRBV5-6, the J gene TRBJ1-1, with a weak D call TRBD1 (5 bases). Germline V lookup: CDR1 SGHDT, CDR2 YYEEEE. The CDR3 has 15 amino acids. Trimming shortened V by 4 bases and J by 7 bases, and 20 bases separated the two germline ends.

The sample holds many counts of this clonotype. The chain links TRBV29-1 to TRBJ2-1, with a weak D call TRBD1 (6 bases). CDR1 and CDR2 (germline): SQVTM, ANQGSEA. The germline V and J ends were trimmed by 6 bases and 8 bases, with 23 bases remaining between them. The CDR3 runs 15 residues. The chain's CDR3 is CSVRPQGREGHEQFF. The CDR3 DNA sequence: TGCAGCGTCCGACCGCAGGGGAGAGAGGGCCATGAGCAGTTCTTC.

This clonotype was seen repeatedly, ten times or more. This chain uses TRBV7-2 with TRBJ2-5; 8 bases are shared with TRBD1. The CDR3 extends over 15 amino acids. The ends lost 5 bases at V and 3 bases at J; junction bases unmatched: 8. Germline V lookup: CDR1 SGHTA, CDR2 FQGNSA. The CDR3: CASSPRGTGEETQYF. The CDR3 DNA sequence: TGTGCCAGCAGCCCCCGAGGGACAGGCGAAGAGACCCAGTACTTC.

The chain uses TRBV3-1 and TRBJ1-4; D not certain. The germline V gene encodes CDR1 LGHDT and CDR2 YNNKEL (reference sequence). V was clipped by 0 bases and J by 7 bases, with 12 bases between them. The CDR3 runs to 15 residues. For the CDR3, the DNA is TGTGCCAGCAGCCAAGATCAGCTGGGCGGTGAAAAACTGTTTTTT. Amino acids: CASSQDQLGGEKLFF.

This clonotype was counted at least ten times. The V and J genes are TRBV19 and TRBJ2-4; D tentatively reads TRBD1 or TRBD2 (5 bases each). Germline-derived CDR1 and CDR2 are LNHDA and SQIVND (reference sequence). Deletions cut 5 bases from V and 0 bases from J, with 8 bases between. CDR3 length equals 14 residues. Here the CDR3 reads CASSYGAAKNIQYF. CDR3 sequence (DNA): TGTGCCAGTAGTTACGGGGCAGCCAAAAACATTCAGTACTTC.